This note documents a single T cell receptor beta chain sequence. This specimen comes from a study of blood T cell repertoires in COVID-19. The overall study: Some COVID-19 samples were acute and others convalescent; all came from the United States, Italy and Spain. The analysed material was cDNA or gDNA that came from T cells, B-cell-depleted T cells, or PBMCs.

In the source study's methods: Amplification of reference gene primers provided the estimated nucleated cell counts. The data were produced by immunoSEQ multiplex PCR, yet TCRdb's version contains in-frame clones alone and is incomplete. V, J and clone size are taken as reported in that table, and D and trimming were inferred from the DNA itself. The top ten clones hold 2.7% of a sample with over 200,000 clones, approximately 91% of them seen once. V gave up 4 bases and J gave up 1 base; unmatched junction bases: 9. The CDR3 spans 16 residues. Per the germline V gene, CDR1 is SGHTA and CDR2 is FQGNSA.

The sequenced material came from peripheral blood. The TCR sequence derives from a woman in her sixties or seventies with acute or convalescent COVID-19. The rearrangement uses TRBV7-2 and TRBJ2-7; 8 bases are a match to TRBD2. This CDR3 is CASSSLASGYSYEQYF. Written as DNA, the CDR3 is TGTGCCAGCAGCTCCCTTGCTAGCGGGTATTCCTACGAGCAGTACTTC.